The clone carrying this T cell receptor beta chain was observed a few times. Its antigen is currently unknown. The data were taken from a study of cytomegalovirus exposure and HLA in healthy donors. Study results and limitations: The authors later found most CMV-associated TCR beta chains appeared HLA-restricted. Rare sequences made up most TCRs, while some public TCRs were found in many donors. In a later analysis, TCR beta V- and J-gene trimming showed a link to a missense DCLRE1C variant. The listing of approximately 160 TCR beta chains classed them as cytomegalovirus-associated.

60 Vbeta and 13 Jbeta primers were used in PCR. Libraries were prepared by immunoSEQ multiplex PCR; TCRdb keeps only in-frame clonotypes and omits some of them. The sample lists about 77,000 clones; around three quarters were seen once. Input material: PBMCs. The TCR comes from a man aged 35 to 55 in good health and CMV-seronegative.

The CDR3 DNA sequence: TGTGCCAGCAGCTTAGAGCATTCCTACGAGCAGTACTTC. Translating gives CASSLEHSYEQYF. The chain joins TRBV7-3 to TRBJ2-7, with D unresolved. Germline-derived CDR1 and CDR2 are SGHTA and FQGTGA. Deletions cut 2 bases from V and 1 base from J, with 6 bases between. This CDR3 contains 13 residues.